Listed here are 20 T cell receptor beta chains from one sample, sequenced in a study of control samples from healthy donors and cancer patients. Method: immunoSEQ multiplex PCR; TCRdb's copy keeps in-frame clones and lacks some. The table has 200,000 to 250,000 clones, roughly 94% seen once. Sequenced input: blood. These receptor sequences come from a man over 45 in good health.

The V and J genes are TRBV28 and TRBJ1-2, with 7 positions matching TRBD1. This CDR3 region has 13 residues. J lost 4 bases, V lost 6 bases, and 5 bases had no gene match. CDR1 is MDHEN, CDR2 SYDVKM, per germline. The CDR3 region is CASRGDRRYGYTF. The CDR3 DNA reads as TGTGCCAGCAGAGGGGACAGACGCTATGGCTACACCTTC.

This chain connects TRBV5-1 to TRBJ1-5, with D hard to call. This CDR3 is built from 13 residues. V gave up 4 bases and J gave up 4 bases, with 9 bases separating them. Germline lookup yields CDR1 SGHRS and CDR2 YFSETQ. For the CDR3, the DNA is TGCGCCAGCAGCCCGGACCCAAATCAGCCCCAGCATTTT. Translated, it gives CASSPDPNQPQHF.

The genes are TRBV5-1 and TRBJ2-3, with TRBD1 as a possible D gene (5 bases). In germline, CDR1 is SGHRS, CDR2 YFSETQ. The length of the CDR3 is 14 residues. V dropped 2 bases and J dropped 2 bases, with 9 bases sitting between them. The CDR3 region is CASSFTDNTDTQYF. DNA for the CDR3: TGCGCCAGCAGCTTTACGGACAACACAGATACGCAGTATTTT.

V usage is TRBV19 and J usage is TRBJ1-1; TRBD1 aligns across 7 bases. J was trimmed by 0 bases and V by 6 bases; bases with no gene match: 10. The CDR3 is made up of 16 amino acids. In germline, CDR1 is LNHDA, CDR2 SQIVND (reference sequence). The CDR3 reads CASRDRGTAMNTEAFF. In DNA form, the CDR3 reads TGTGCCAGTAGGGACAGAGGGACAGCAATGAACACTGAAGCTTTCTTT.

Written as DNA, the CDR3 is TGTGCCAGCAGCTTAGACGCGGGGGGCAACACCGGGGAGCTGTTTTTT. As protein: CASSLDAGGNTGELFF. V gene TRBV13 combines with J gene TRBJ2-2; the match to TRBD2 covers 8 bases. Germline loops: CDR1 PRHDT, CDR2 FYEKMQ (reference sequence). V shed 1 base, J shed 2 bases, and the junction held 3 bases outside the gene matches. This CDR3 comprises 16 residues.

The V call is TRBV7-9, the J call TRBJ1-2; TRBD1 aligns across 8 bases. Germline CDR1 is SEHNR and CDR2 is FQNEAQ (reference sequence). The CDR3 consists of 12 residues. Trimming at V came to 5 bases and at J to 7 bases, leaving 3 bases not matched to a gene. CDR3 residues: CASSVDRGGYTF. The CDR3 coding sequence is TGTGCCAGCAGCGTAGACAGGGGTGGCTACACCTTC.

In this sample, this clone turned up once. The gene calls are TRBV30 and TRBJ2-2, with 8 bases that match TRBD2. The V and J ends lost 8 bases and 7 bases, in that order; junction bases with no gene match: 9. The CDR3 loop spans 13 amino acids. Germline CDR1 GTSNPN, CDR2 SVGIG (reference sequence). The CDR3 reads CASHSGGHGELFF. CDR3 sequence (DNA): TGTGCCAGCCATTCGGGGGGGCACGGGGAGCTGTTTTTT.

The chain combines TRBV4-1 with TRBJ2-5, with a weak D call TRBD1 (5 bases). This CDR3 region has 15 residues. The V end was cut by 1 base, the J end by 2 bases, with 11 bases between. CDR1 is MGHRA, CDR2 YSYEKL, per germline. This chain's CDR3 is CASSQVRTSQETQYF. For the CDR3, the DNA is TGCGCCAGCAGCCAAGTCCGGACATCTCAAGAGACCCAGTACTTC.

This rearrangement joins TRBV5-3 to TRBJ1-4, with D possibly TRBD1 on 5 matching bases. TRBV5-3 is an open reading frame, and its role is uncertain. V lost 4 bases, J lost 0 bases, and 7 bases lay in between. CDR3 length equals 14 residues. CDR3 sequence reads: CARSRTTTNEKLFF. The CDR3 DNA reads TGTGCCAGAAGCCGGACAACAACTAATGAAAAACTGTTTTTT.

The CDR3 bases are TGTGCCAGTAGTATTTCGGAGCCTTACAATGAGCAGTTCTTC. Its translation is CASSISEPYNEQFF. The chain combines TRBV19 with TRBJ2-1; D is unclear. The CDR3 sequence is 14 residues long. CDR1 and CDR2 from the germline V gene are LNHDA and SQIVND (reference sequence). Trimming shortened V by 3 bases and J by 4 bases, and 10 bases separated the two germline ends.

The chain has TRBV21-1 and TRBJ2-1; the table's D gene call, TRBD2, was not cross checked with the DNA. TRBV21-1 is labeled a pseudogene. The CDR3 totals 16 residues. The CDR3 nucleotides read TGTGCCAGCAGCAAAGGAGGCTCAACGCCGCCTAATGAGCAGTTCTTC. It codes for CASSKGGSTPPNEQFF.

The chain couples TRBV7-9 to TRBJ1-6; D is ambiguous. Germline V gives CDR1 SEHNR, CDR2 FQNEAQ (reference sequence). This CDR3 comprises 14 residues. Between the trimmed V and J ends, which lost 7 bases and 3 bases, there was a span of 10 bases. The CDR3 bases are TGTGCCAGCATCCCCGGGAGCTATAATTCACCCCTCCACTTT. It is translated as CASIPGSYNSPLHF.

The chain links TRBV28 to TRBJ2-7, with 8 bases fitting TRBD1. V shed 2 bases, J shed 4 bases, and the junction held 4 bases outside the gene matches. The CDR3 length is 14 residues. Germline CDR1 and CDR2: MDHEN and SYDVKM. CDR3 loop: CASSLGDRGYEQYF. The CDR3 DNA reads TGTGCCAGCAGTTTAGGAGACAGGGGTTACGAGCAGTACTTC.

This chain connects TRBV5-1 to TRBJ1-3; D uncertain. The CDR3 totals 14 residues. CDR1 SGHRS and CDR2 YFSETQ come from the germline V gene. Trimming shortened V by 4 bases and J by 0 bases, and 8 bases separated the two germline ends. CDR3 sequence reads: CASSPVDSGNTIYF. The CDR3 nucleotides read TGCGCCAGCAGCCCGGTCGACTCTGGAAACACCATATATTTT.

The chain combines TRBV10-1 with TRBJ2-5; TRBD1 might be the D (5 bases). CDR1 is WNHNN, CDR2 SYGVQD, per germline (reference sequence). Trimming left V 3 bases short and J 0 bases short, with 14 bases between. The CDR3 is made up of 16 amino acids. DNA for the CDR3: TGCGCCAGCAGTGAATTAGGCAGGGTGGACCAAGAGACCCAGTACTTC. As protein: CASSELGRVDQETQYF.

The rearrangement joins TRBV5-4 to TRBJ1-1; TRBD1 agrees at 10 bases. This CDR3 region has 16 residues. The V and J ends lost 4 bases and 0 bases, in that order; junction bases with no gene match: 6. The germline V gene encodes CDR1 SGHNT and CDR2 YYREEE (reference sequence). CDR3 region: CASSRGDRGMNTEAFF. The DNA for the CDR3 is TGTGCCAGCAGCCGCGGGGACAGGGGCATGAACACTGAAGCTTTCTTT.

Points on this clone: Other DNA variants within this sample encode the same CDR3. The chain links TRBV5-1 to TRBJ2-1; D gene unclear. The V gene's germline CDR1 is SGHRS and CDR2 YFSETQ. Trimming removed 0 bases from V and 10 bases from J, with 5 bases in between. The length of the CDR3 is 11 residues. CDR3 amino acids: CASSLGPEQFF. The DNA for the CDR3 is TGCGCCAGCAGCTTGGGCCCCGAGCAGTTCTTC. The full variable domain, with the rest looked up from reference TRBV5-1 and TRBJ2-1, is KAGVTQTPRYLIKTRGQQVTLSCSPISGHRSVSWYQQTPGQGLQFLFEYFSETQRNKGNFPGRFSGRQFSNSRSEMNVSTLELGDSALYLCASSLGPEQFFGPGTRLTVL.

The V call is TRBV5-1, the J call TRBJ2-7; D is possibly TRBD1 (5 bases). The CDR3 is 14 amino acids. V lost 0 bases, J lost 3 bases, and 10 bases lay in between. The germline V gene encodes CDR1 SGHRS and CDR2 YFSETQ. The CDR3 protein is CASSLGQPLYEQYF. CDR3 DNA: TGCGCCAGCAGCTTGGGACAGCCCCTCTACGAGCAGTACTTC.

Here the CDR3 DNA reads TGTGCCAGCAGTCCTATGACTAGCGGGATTTCCTACGAGCAGTACGTC. As protein: CASSPMTSGISYEQYV. This chain links TRBV28 with TRBJ2-7, with TRBD2 matching 11 bases. V lost 5 bases and J lost 1; bases outside the gene matches: 7. This CDR3 has 16 amino acids. Germline V lookup: CDR1 MDHEN, CDR2 SYDVKM.

The genes are TRBV6-6 and TRBJ1-5; 9 nucleotides align to TRBD1. V dropped 6 bases and J dropped 6; count of bases not matched to a gene: 12. The CDR3 is 16 amino acids. Looked up from germline, CDR1 is MNHNY and CDR2 is SVGAGI (reference sequence). The CDR3 protein is CASSALGQGWGQPQHF. CDR3 nucleotides: TGTGCCAGCAGCGCACTGGGACAGGGTTGGGGTCAGCCCCAGCATTTT.